This T cell receptor (beta chain) was profiled in a study of somatic mutations in cytotoxic T cells in rheumatoid arthritis. Turning to the study itself: Some V beta antibody-stained T-cell populations were flow-sorted at nearly 100% purity, including V beta1+ cells sequenced for TCRB. Findings of the study overall: There was no significant difference in CD8+ T-cell clonality between rheumatoid arthritis patients and age-matched healthy controls. Some patients, about an eighth of the roughly 65, had a largest CD8+ clone that exceeded 20% of CD8+ cells.

Trimming shortened V by 7 bases and J by 0 bases, and 12 bases separated the two germline ends. Germline CDR1 MRHNA, CDR2 SNTAGT. The CDR3 is 14 amino acids. Clones were read by immunoSEQ multiplex PCR, and TCRdb kept only the in-frame ones, dropping some. The sample yields 15,000 to 20,000 clones, about four fifths seen once. Controls that were healthy consisted of blood donors whose median age was approximately 60 years (range roughly 21-75), with around 53% female. Note on this clone: Its specificity is not known.

The receptor was isolated from a woman aged 45-65 years in good health. The rearrangement links TRBV6-4 to TRBJ1-1; a possible D gene is TRBD1 (6 bases). Sequencing was performed on CD8+ T cells sorted from blood. CDR3 sequence reads: CASKEDRMNTEAFF. The CDR3 DNA sequence: TGTGCCAGCAAGGAAGACAGGATGAACACTGAAGCTTTCTTT.